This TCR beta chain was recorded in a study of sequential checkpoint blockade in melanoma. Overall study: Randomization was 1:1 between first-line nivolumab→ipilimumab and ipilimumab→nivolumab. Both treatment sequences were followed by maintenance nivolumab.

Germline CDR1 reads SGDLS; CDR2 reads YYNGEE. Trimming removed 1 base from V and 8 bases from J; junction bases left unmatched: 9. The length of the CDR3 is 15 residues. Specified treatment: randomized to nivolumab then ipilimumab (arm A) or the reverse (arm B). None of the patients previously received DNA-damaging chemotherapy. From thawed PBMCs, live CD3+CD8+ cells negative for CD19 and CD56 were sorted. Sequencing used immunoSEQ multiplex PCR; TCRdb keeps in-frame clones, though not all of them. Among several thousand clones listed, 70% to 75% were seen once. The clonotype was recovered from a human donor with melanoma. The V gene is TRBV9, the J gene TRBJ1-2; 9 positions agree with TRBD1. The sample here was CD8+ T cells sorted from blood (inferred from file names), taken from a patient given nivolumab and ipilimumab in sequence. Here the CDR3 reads CASSVTGTGIGGYTF. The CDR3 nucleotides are TGTGCCAGCAGCGTAACCGGGACAGGGATCGGCGGCTACACCTTC.